A selection of T cell receptor beta chains follows, all from one sample in a study of Graves' ophthalmopathy and Graves' hyperthyroidism. TCRdb independently ran MiXCR on the multiplex PCR reads; one entry per CDR3 protein. Among around 470,000 distinct CDR3 sequences, roughly an eighth were seen once, and the ten largest hold over 8%. Sequenced sample: blood. The receptor source for this set is a woman aged 25 to 45 with Graves' ophthalmopathy. Both conserved end residues are trimmed from each CDR3. Not every row has a clone size; where given, it reads once, few, many or a size class.

TRBJ2-7 | TRBV27 | many | ASTSGTGGLSEQY
TRBJ1-2 | TRBV5-1 | many | ASKGSPTNYGYT
TRBJ1-1 | TRBV2 | many | ASSDSRGGTEAF
TRBJ2-4 | TRBV28 | many | ASRGRVDIKY
TRBJ1-5 | TRBV14 | many | ASRGQTARRNQPQH
TRBJ2-5 | TRBV7-2 | many | ASSLQAGGRGETQY
TRBJ1-5 | TRBV12-3/TRBV12-4 | many | ASRKGQGSNQPQH
TRBJ2-7 | TRBV6-5 | many | ASKDSYEQY
TRBJ1-1 | TRBV7-9 | . | VSRIMGDTEAF
TRBJ2-5 | TRBV24-1 | many | ATSGGVRGETQY
TRBJ2-7 | TRBV20-1 | few | SARDKGHPSSYEQY
TRBJ2-7 | TRBV28 | many | ASSSLARYEQY
TRBJ2-5 | TRBV6-1 | . | ASSPEAPNRGETQY
TRBJ1-5 | TRBV6-5 | many | ASSYSTGQPQH
TRBJ1-5 | TRBV20-1 | many | SARTGTGNQPQH
TRBJ1-1 | TRBV5-1 | many | ASSSRQAGDTEAF
TRBJ1-1 | TRBV2 | many | ASKGGLNTEAF
TRBJ2-5 | TRBV6-5 | many | ASSYSGGGPGETQY
TRBJ1-1 | TRBV11-2 | . | ASSLPLPGVEAF
TRBJ1-1 | TRBV12-3/TRBV12-4 | . | ASSSIDTLNTEAF
TRBJ1-6 | TRBV6-1 | many | ASSEWTGHRNSPLH
TRBJ1-5 | TRBV20-1 | many | SATDRGGSMNQPQH
TRBJ1-1 | TRBV12-3/TRBV12-4 | many | ASSPGQGLTEAF
TRBJ1-1 | TRBV20-1 | few | SATGQLNTEAF
TRBJ1-1 | TRBV13 | many | ASSPGDIRFEAF
TRBJ1-1 | TRBV19 | . | ASSIVRGNTEAF
TRBJ1-6 | TRBV11-2 | many | ASSPRLSSYNSPLH
TRBJ1-5 | TRBV6-1 | . | ASSVQGGDSNQPQH
TRBJ1-2 | TRBV3-1 | many | ASSQDGYGGYGYT
TRBJ1-2 | TRBV28 | many | ASSFVGQGAYGYT
TRBJ2-2 | TRBV6-5 | many | ASRRQGNTGELF
TRBJ2-5 | TRBV2 | many | ASSGQGGY
TRBJ2-5 | TRBV18 | many | ASSPSAGGGKETQY
TRBJ2-2 | TRBV7-3 | many | ASRLPALRNTGELF
TRBJ2-2 | TRBV28 | few | ASSSIRGRDTGELF
TRBJ2-3 | TRBV28 | many | ASSLPGQLTDTQY
TRBJ1-3 | TRBV5-1 | many | ASSSGTASSGNTIY
TRBJ1-5 | TRBV20-1 | few | SASNRGASNQPQH
TRBJ2-2 | TRBV28 | many | ASSFWGSENTGELF
TRBJ1-5 | TRBV28 | many | ASSPTPWDGTEQPQH
TRBJ1-2 | TRBV12-3/TRBV12-4 | many | ASIRGPGYGYT
TRBJ2-1 | TRBV27 | . | ASSLTSGRVPSYNEQF
TRBJ2-4 | TRBV2 | many | ASGGHGNIQY
TRBJ2-4 | TRBV11-2 | many | ASSSLRGLGFLAKNIQY
TRBJ2-7 | TRBV5-1 | many | ASRDRVNEQY
TRBJ1-1 | TRBV7-2 | many | ASSFDSNMNTEAF